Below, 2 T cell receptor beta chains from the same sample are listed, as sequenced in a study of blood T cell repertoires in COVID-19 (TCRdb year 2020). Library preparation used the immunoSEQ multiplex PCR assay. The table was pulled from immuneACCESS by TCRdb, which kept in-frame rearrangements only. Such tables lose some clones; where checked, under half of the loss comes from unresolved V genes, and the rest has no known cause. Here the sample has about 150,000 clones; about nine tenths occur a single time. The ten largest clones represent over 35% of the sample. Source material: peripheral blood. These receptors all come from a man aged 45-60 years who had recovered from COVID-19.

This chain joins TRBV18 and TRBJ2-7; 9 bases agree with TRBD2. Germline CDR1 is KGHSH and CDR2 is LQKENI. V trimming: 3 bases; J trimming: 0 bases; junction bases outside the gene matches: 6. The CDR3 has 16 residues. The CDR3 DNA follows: TGTGCCAGCTCACCCCTCAGCGGGGGGAACTCCTACGAGCAGTACTTC. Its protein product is CASSPLSGGNSYEQYF. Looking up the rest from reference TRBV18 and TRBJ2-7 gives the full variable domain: NAGVMQNPRHLVRRRGQEARLRCSPMKGHSHVYWYRQLPEEGLKFMVYLQKENIIDESGMPKERFSAEFPKEGPSILRIQQVVRGDSAAYFCASSPLSGGNSYEQYFGPGTRLTVT.

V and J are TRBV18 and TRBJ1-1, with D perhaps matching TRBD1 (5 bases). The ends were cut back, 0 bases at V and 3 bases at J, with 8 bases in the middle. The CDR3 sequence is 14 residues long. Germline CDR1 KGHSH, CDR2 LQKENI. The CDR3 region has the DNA TGTGCCAGCTCACCACCGGGGGGTTACACTGAAGCTTTCTTT. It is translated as CASSPPGGYTEAFF.